The clone carrying this TCR beta chain was counted a few times. The data were obtained in a study of blood T cell repertoires in COVID-19. Study summary: PBMCs, B-cell-depleted T cells, or T cells provided the cDNA or gDNA that made up the material.

Here immunoSEQ multiplex PCR was the method, and the copy in TCRdb shows in-frame clones only, minus some. The profile shows about 230,000 clones, 80% to 85% of them singletons. The V end lost 5 bases, the J end lost 6 bases, and 16 bases lay between the germline ends. The CDR3 totals 15 residues. Germline V gene data show CDR1 as SGHAT and CDR2 as FQNNGV. J is TRBJ1-4 and V is TRBV11-2; unclear D gene. Sample: peripheral blood. The sequence derives from a man in his forties or fifties with active or convalescent COVID-19. The CDR3 reads CASSVRASRHEKLFF. Written as DNA, the CDR3 is TGTGCCAGCAGCGTGAGGGCCTCCCGGCATGAAAAACTGTTTTTT.